A single T cell receptor (beta chain) is shown here with its context. TCRdb used MiXCR to reprocess the 5' RACE reads, holding one entry per CDR3 protein. The data show about 110,000 distinct CDR3 sequences, 15% to 20% seen once. This entry is derived from a study of T-cell memory formation after mild COVID-19. V lost 4 bases and J lost 8; bases outside the gene matches: 24. The CDR3 has 20 amino acids. The specimen sequenced was PBMCs or a T cell subset sorted from them (not recorded which). The genes are TRBV12-3 or TRBV12-4 and TRBJ2-4; 9 positions match TRBD1. This sequence was found in an adult woman who had mild COVID-19 (a few samples of this study predate the infection). Cell type and time point are not known. The CDR3, as DNA: TGTGCCAGCAGTTATTCTGCCGCCGGGACAGGGTTTGAGGCCGGGGACATTCAGTACTTC. Protein product: CASSYSAAGTGFEAGDIQYF.